This T cell receptor (beta chain) was identified in a study of T cell changes during pregnancy in multiple sclerosis. The protocol was immunoSEQ multiplex PCR, while the TCRdb copy is restricted to in-frame clones and leaves out a portion. The sample has about 64,000 clones; 95% to 97% are singletons. The CDR3 covers 15 residues. Germline V gene sequence: CDR1 LNHDA, CDR2 SQIVND (reference sequence). Between the trimmed V and J ends, which lost 1 base and 4 bases, there was a span of 11 bases. The origin of this receptor is a female donor with multiple sclerosis, enrolled in a pregnancy study. The chain employs TRBV19 and TRBJ1-5, with a tentative D call TRBD1 (5 bases). The sequences come from CD8+ T cells from peripheral blood mononuclear cells, collected after pregnancy. CDR3 DNA: TGTGCCAGTAGTATAGGAAGCAGGGCGAATCAGCCCCAGCATTTT. Translation: CASSIGSRANQPQHF.